The 31 T cell receptor beta chains listed next were all sequenced from one sample in a study of blood T cell repertoires in COVID-19. TCRdb's copy holds only in-frame clones and misses some; the assay was immunoSEQ multiplex PCR. The sample has almost 400,000 clones, 85% to 90% seen once. The specimen sequenced was PBMCs or T cells enriched from blood (not recorded which). The receptors here all came from a woman aged 25 to 39 who had recovered from COVID-19.

The chain is built from TRBV27 and TRBJ1-6; D is perhaps TRBD1 (5 bases). With 0 bases removed from V and 13 bases from J, the gap between germline ends came to 10 bases. The V gene's germline CDR1 is MNHEY and CDR2 SMNVEV (reference sequence). CDR3 length: 13 residues. CDR3 nucleotide sequence: TGTGCCAGCAGTTTATCATCGGGGGTTCCCCTCCACTTT. Protein: CASSLSSGVPLHF.

The CDR3 nucleotides are TGTGCCAGCTCACCACCGGAGTCAGCTAACTATGGCTACACCTTC. Its protein is CASSPPESANYGYTF. The chain joins TRBV18 to TRBJ1-2; D remains unclear. The CDR3 extends over 15 amino acids. Germline assignment: CDR1 KGHSH and CDR2 LQKENI. Trimming removed 0 bases at V and 0 bases at J, with 8 bases between.

The chain is built from TRBV5-1 and TRBJ2-7, with 9 bases that match TRBD2. The germline gives CDR1 SGHRS, CDR2 YFSETQ. The CDR3 covers 16 residues. J lost 4 bases, V lost 0 bases, and 8 bases had no gene match. CDR3: CASSLELAGRAYEQYF. CDR3 DNA sequence: TGCGCCAGCAGCTTGGAGCTAGCGGGACGAGCTTACGAGCAGTACTTC. The full variable domain, in which reference TRBV5-1 and TRBJ2-7 provide the parts outside the CDR3, is KAGVTQTPRYLIKTRGQQVTLSCSPISGHRSVSWYQQTPGQGLQFLFEYFSETQRNKGNFPGRFSGRQFSNSRSEMNVSTLELGDSALYLCASSLELAGRAYEQYFGPGTRLTVT.

A note on this clone: The junction shows a germline mismatch at one end, possibly a read error. This chain uses TRBV3-1 (or the pseudogene TRBV3-2) with TRBJ1-4; D is unresolved. Germline assignment: CDR1 LGHDT and CDR2 YNNKEL (reference sequence). This CDR3 contains 16 residues. Here the CDR3 DNA reads TGTGCCAGCAGCCCCCGAAGCCTCTCAACTTATGAAAAACTGTTTTTT. Amino acids: CASSPRSLSTYEKLFF.

The rearrangement joins TRBV27 to TRBJ2-7, with TRBD1 matching 8 bases. The germline CDR1 and CDR2 sequences are MNHEY and SMNVEV (reference sequence). V dropped 0 bases and J dropped 4; count of bases not matched to a gene: 8. This CDR3 region has 16 residues. CDR3 in DNA: TGTGCCAGCAGTTTATCCCCTCGGACAGGGAGGTACGAGCAGTACTTC. Translating gives CASSLSPRTGRYEQYF.

The CDR3 bases are TGTGCCAGTAGTCCAAGACTTAATCAGCCCCAGCATTTT. It is translated as CASSPRLNQPQHF. The genes are TRBV19 and TRBJ1-5; D gene unclear. The CDR3 is made up of 13 amino acids. Deletions cut 5 bases from V and 4 bases from J, with 9 bases between. Germline-derived CDR1 and CDR2 are LNHDA and SQIVND (reference sequence).

This clone was observed a single time. The chain employs TRBV5-3 and TRBJ2-3; 8 bases are shared with TRBD1. TRBV5-3 is marked as an open reading frame, function uncertain. After removal of 0 bases from V and 6 bases from J, the junction contained 12 bases not matched to a gene. The CDR3 totals 17 residues. The DNA for the CDR3 is TGTGCCAGAAGCTTGGGAATGGACAGGGCGGGCATGGATACGCAGTATTTT. It specifies CARSLGMDRAGMDTQYF.

This clone came up once. This chain links TRBV24-1 with TRBJ1-1; the D is unclear. Germline-derived CDR1 and CDR2 are KGHDR and SFDVKD. This CDR3 contains 14 residues. V was shortened by 1 base and J by 1 base, with 6 bases between the two germline ends. The CDR3 DNA reads TGTGCCACCAGTGATTTAAGAGGGAACACTGAAGCTTTCTTT. This gives the protein CATSDLRGNTEAFF.

This chain joins TRBV9 and TRBJ2-2; possible D gene TRBD2, 7 bases. Per germline, CDR1 SGDLS and CDR2 YYNGEE. V was cut by 3 bases and J by 6 bases, with 9 bases left in between. The CDR3 covers 13 residues. This CDR3 reads CASSAGGPGELFF. CDR3 in DNA: TGTGCCAGCAGCGCCGGGGGGCCCGGGGAGCTGTTTTTT.

For this clone: An end of the junction differs from the germline gene, which may be a read error. The chain joins TRBV18 to TRBJ1-2, with TRBD1 matching 7 bases. This CDR3 spans 14 amino acids. Germline-derived CDR1 and CDR2 are KGHSH and LQKENI. The CDR3 reads CASSPQGADYDYTF. The CDR3 DNA reads TGTGCCAGCTCACCACAGGGGGCGGACTATGACTACACCTTC. Full variable domain (missing parts from reference TRBV18 and TRBJ1-2): NAGVMQNPRHLVRRRGQEARLRCSPMKGHSHVYWYRQLPEEGLKFMVYLQKENIIDESGMPKERFSAEFPKEGPSILRIQQVVRGDSAAYFCASSPQGADYDYTFGSGTRLTVV.

The chain recombines TRBV7-2 with TRBJ2-3; D gene uncertain. The germline V gene has CDR1 SGHTA and CDR2 FQGNSA. Deletions cut 7 bases from V and 6 bases from J, with 14 bases between. The CDR3 has 13 amino acids. DNA of the CDR3: TGTGCCAGCACCCAAAATTCCCGGGATACGCAGTATTTT. Residues: CASTQNSRDTQYF.

The rearrangement uses TRBV5-1 and TRBJ1-1; D perhaps matches TRBD1 (6 bases). V gave up 4 bases and J gave up 5 bases, with 12 bases separating them. CDR1 is SGHRS, CDR2 YFSETQ, per germline. The CDR3 runs 13 residues. DNA of the CDR3: TGCGCCAGCAGCCTACAGGGTAGGACTGAAGCTTTCTTT. It encodes CASSLQGRTEAFF.

This clone was seen once. The chain combines TRBV2 with TRBJ2-6; perhaps TRBD1 as D (5 bases). There are 14 residues in the CDR3. Per germline, CDR1 SNHLY and CDR2 FYNNEI. Between the trimmed V and J ends, which lost 8 bases and 0 bases, there was a span of 8 bases. The CDR3 protein is CASAGNSGANVLTF. The CDR3 coding sequence is TGTGCCAGCGCAGGGAACTCTGGGGCCAACGTCCTGACTTTC.

This rearrangement joins TRBV5-1 to TRBJ1-1; D remains ambiguous. Germline CDR1 SGHRS, CDR2 YFSETQ. This CDR3 has 12 residues. V was clipped by 4 bases and J by 1 base, with 5 bases between them. The CDR3 nucleotides read TGCGCCAGCAGCCCATCGAACACTGAAGCTTTCTTT. Translated, it gives CASSPSNTEAFF.

The rearrangement joins TRBV18 to TRBJ1-1, with D maybe TRBD1 (5 bases). The germline gives CDR1 KGHSH, CDR2 LQKENI. The length of the CDR3 is 15 residues. V was trimmed by 2 bases and J by 6 bases, leaving 16 bases between them. CDR3 sequence: CASSPLGLEMSEAFF. In DNA, the CDR3 is TGTGCCAGCTCACCATTGGGGCTTGAAATGTCTGAAGCTTTCTTT.

The chain is built from TRBV5-4 and TRBJ2-3, with 11 nucleotides matching TRBD2. From germline, CDR1 is SGHNT and CDR2 YYREEE (reference sequence). CDR3 length: 17 residues. The V gene end was trimmed by 4 bases and the J gene end by 7 bases; junction bases not matched to a gene: 14. In DNA form, the CDR3 reads TGTGCCAGCAGCCAAGGGACTAGCGGATATGCACGCAATACGCAGTATTTT. Its protein is CASSQGTSGYARNTQYF. The whole variable domain, filled in from reference TRBV5-4 and TRBJ2-3, reads ETGVTQSPTHLIKTRGQQVTLRCSSQSGHNTVSWYQQALGQGPQFIFQYYREEENGRGNFPPRFSGLQFPNYSSELNVNALELDDSALYLCASSQGTSGYARNTQYFGPGTRLTVL.

The rearrangement links TRBV29-1 to TRBJ1-2; 10 bases match TRBD1. CDR3 length: 13 amino acids. Germline CDR1 and CDR2: SQVTM and ANQGSEA. Unmatched junction bases numbered 9, after V lost 6 bases and J lost 8 bases. In DNA, the CDR3 is TGCAGCGTAAACCAGGGACAGGGGTTCGGCTACACCTTC. Protein: CSVNQGQGFGYTF.

The chain couples TRBV6-2 or TRBV6-3 to TRBJ1-5; 8 bases fit TRBD1. The CDR3 covers 16 residues. Germline-derived CDR1 and CDR2 are MNHEY and SVGEGT. Trimming took 4 bases from V and 6 from J; bases not matched to a gene: 11. The CDR3 is CASSWGGRGLAQPQHF. The CDR3 DNA follows: TGTGCCAGCAGTTGGGGGGGCAGGGGGCTGGCTCAGCCCCAGCATTTT.

This sequence joins TRBV5-4 and TRBJ2-2, with D possibly TRBD2 on 6 matching bases. Trimming removed 9 bases at V and 7 bases at J, with 19 bases between. Looked up from germline, CDR1 is SGHNT and CDR2 is YYREEE (reference sequence). This CDR3 region has 14 residues. The CDR3 coding sequence is TGTGCCATGCCGGGACTGGGGGAGAGCGGGGAGCTGTTTTTT. Amino acids: CAMPGLGESGELFF.

V gene TRBV7-2 combines with J gene TRBJ2-1; weak D call: TRBD2 (7 bases). The germline V gene encodes CDR1 SGHTA and CDR2 FQGNSA. Trimming stripped 1 base from V and 3 bases from J, with 16 bases between. This CDR3 has 17 residues. The CDR3: CASSLGWRGGRYNEQFF. The CDR3 nucleotides read TGTGCCAGCAGCTTAGGATGGAGGGGGGGCCGCTACAATGAGCAGTTCTTC.

V and J are TRBV5-1 and TRBJ1-1; 7 bases fit TRBD1. V lost 0 bases and J lost 1; bases outside the gene matches: 6. The CDR3 is made up of 16 amino acids. The germline V gene encodes CDR1 SGHRS and CDR2 YFSETQ. In nucleotides, the CDR3 is TGCGCCAGCAGCTTGGACCCCCAGGGGGAGAACACTGAAGCTTTCTTT. Translation: CASSLDPQGENTEAFF.

V usage is TRBV5-1 and J usage is TRBJ2-7, with D perhaps TRBD1 (5 bases). Trimming pared 4 bases from V and 2 bases from J, leaving 16 bases between. This CDR3 spans 15 amino acids. In germline, CDR1 is SGHRS, CDR2 YFSETQ. The CDR3 loop is CASSGAGAETYEQYF. In nucleotides, the CDR3 is TGCGCCAGCAGCGGGGCTGGGGCGGAAACCTACGAGCAGTACTTC. The variable domain in full, with the rest retrieved from reference TRBV5-1 and TRBJ2-7, is KAGVTQTPRYLIKTRGQQVTLSCSPISGHRSVSWYQQTPGQGLQFLFEYFSETQRNKGNFPGRFSGRQFSNSRSEMNVSTLELGDSALYLCASSGAGAETYEQYFGPGTRLTVT.

V gene TRBV27 combines with J gene TRBJ2-7; D perhaps matches TRBD1 (6 bases). V lost 3 bases and J 2 bases, leaving 14 bases between the germline ends. Germline V lookup: CDR1 MNHEY, CDR2 SMNVEV (reference sequence). This CDR3 has 15 residues. This CDR3 is CASSLARDITYEQYF. CDR3 nucleotide sequence: TGTGCCAGCAGTTTGGCCCGGGACATAACCTACGAGCAGTACTTC.

This clone showed up just once. This chain connects TRBV6-5 to TRBJ1-1, with D possibly being TRBD1 (5 bases). Trimming removed 8 bases from V and 8 bases from J, with 18 bases in between. Germline CDR1 MNHEY, CDR2 SVGAGI. The CDR3 is 13 amino acids. The CDR3 sequence: CASLPYTGGEAFF. For the CDR3, the DNA is TGTGCCAGCCTTCCATATACGGGGGGGGAAGCTTTCTTT.

The V gene is TRBV3-1 (or the pseudogene TRBV3-2), the J gene TRBJ1-3, with a possible D match to TRBD1 (6 bases). The CDR3 covers 16 residues. Per germline, CDR1 LGHDT and CDR2 YNNKEL (reference sequence). Trimming pared 4 bases from V and 8 bases from J, leaving 21 bases between. The CDR3 coding sequence is TGTGCCAGCAGCCCCGGACAGTGGGGGACCGGGGACACCATATATTTT. Protein: CASSPGQWGTGDTIYF.

CDR3 DNA: TGTGCCAGCAGCTTCGCAAGTGGGAGGCAGAACACTGAAGCTTTCTTT. This translates into CASSFASGRQNTEAFF. The J gene is TRBJ1-1, the V gene TRBV7-2; D remains ambiguous. V was pared by 3 bases and J by 1 base, with 15 bases between. This CDR3 contains 16 residues. CDR1 and CDR2 from the germline V gene are SGHTA and FQGNSA.

V and J are TRBV9 and TRBJ1-3; a weak D match, TRBD1 (5 bases). Germline V lookup: CDR1 SGDLS, CDR2 YYNGEE. The V end lost 1 base, the J end lost 1 base, and 33 bases lay between the germline ends. The CDR3 has 23 residues. The CDR3 DNA reads as TGTGCCAGCAGCGTAAGGAGGATATACTTCAAACGTAGGGAGGGGATATCTGGAAACACCATATATTTT. Translating it yields CASSVRRIYFKRREGISGNTIYF.

This chain's CDR3 is CASSTFPSGRADNEQFF. For the CDR3, the DNA is TGTGCCAGCAGCACCTTCCCTAGCGGGAGGGCCGACAATGAGCAGTTCTTC. The chain employs TRBV7-2 and TRBJ2-1, with 12 bases that match TRBD2. The CDR3 contains 17 residues. CDR1 and CDR2 from the germline V gene are SGHTA and FQGNSA. Germline trimming cut 5 bases from V and 5 bases from J; bases unmatched to any gene: 10. The complete variable domain, with remaining parts taken from reference TRBV7-2 and TRBJ2-1, reads GAGVSQSPSNKVTEKGKDVELRCDPISGHTALYWYRQSLGQGLEFLIYFQGNSAPDKSGLPSDRFSAERTGGSVSTLTIQRTQQEDSAVYLCASSTFPSGRADNEQFFGPGTRLTVL.

The chain is built from TRBV5-1 and TRBJ2-7; 13 bases line up with TRBD2. Germline CDR1 is SGHRS and CDR2 is YFSETQ. Trimming removed 3 bases from V and 2 bases from J; junction bases left unmatched: 8. The CDR3 runs to 17 residues. CDR3 nucleotides: TGCGCCAGCAGCTCCCAACTAGCGGGAGGGCCAACCTACGAGCAGTACTTC. The encoded protein is CASSSQLAGGPTYEQYF.

This clone came up once. This rearrangement joins TRBV6-5 to TRBJ1-1; D gene unclear. CDR3 length equals 13 residues. V lost 2 bases and J 11 bases, leaving 15 bases between the germline ends. CDR1 and CDR2 from the germline V gene are MNHEY and SVGAGI. The CDR3 loop is CASSYRGQVEAFF. The CDR3 nucleotides are TGTGCCAGCAGTTACCGGGGTCAGGTGGAGGCTTTCTTT.

This clone was recorded once. The chain employs TRBV6-5 and TRBJ2-1; 7 nucleotides agree with TRBD2. This CDR3 has 16 residues. Germline V gene lookup returns CDR1 MNHEY and CDR2 SVGAGI. With 0 bases clipped from V and 3 bases from J, the junction kept 5 bases outside the gene matches. CDR3 protein: CASSYSWEGRYNEQFF. DNA of the CDR3: TGTGCCAGCAGTTACTCGTGGGAGGGCCGCTACAATGAGCAGTTCTTC.